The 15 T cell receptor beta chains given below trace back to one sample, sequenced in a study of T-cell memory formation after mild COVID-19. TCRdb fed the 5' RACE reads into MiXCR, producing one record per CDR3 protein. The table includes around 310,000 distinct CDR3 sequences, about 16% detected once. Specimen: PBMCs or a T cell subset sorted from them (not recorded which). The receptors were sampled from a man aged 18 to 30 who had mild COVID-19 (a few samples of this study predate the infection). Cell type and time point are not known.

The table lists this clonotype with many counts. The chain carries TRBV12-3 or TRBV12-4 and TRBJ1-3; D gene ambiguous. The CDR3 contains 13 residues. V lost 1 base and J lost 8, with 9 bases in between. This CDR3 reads CASSLEWGDTIYF. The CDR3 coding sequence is TGTGCCAGCAGTTTAGAATGGGGTGACACCATATATTTT.

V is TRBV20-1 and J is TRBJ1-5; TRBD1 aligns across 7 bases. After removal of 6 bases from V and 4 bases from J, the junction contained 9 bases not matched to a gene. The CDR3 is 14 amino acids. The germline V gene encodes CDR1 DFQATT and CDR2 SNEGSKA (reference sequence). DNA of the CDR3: TGCAGTGCAGACCCGGGACAGACTAATCAGCCCCAGCATTTT. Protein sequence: CSADPGQTNQPQHF.

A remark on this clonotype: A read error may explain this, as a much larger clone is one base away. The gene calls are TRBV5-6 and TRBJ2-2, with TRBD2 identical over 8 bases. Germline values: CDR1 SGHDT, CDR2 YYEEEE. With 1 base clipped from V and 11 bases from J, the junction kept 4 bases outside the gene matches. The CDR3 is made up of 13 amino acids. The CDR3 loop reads CASSLSGGSELFF. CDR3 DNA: TGTGCCAGCAGCTTGAGCGGGGGCAGTGAGCTGTTTTTT.

CDR3 amino acids: CASSLVSSLDTQYF. The CDR3 bases are TGTGCCAGCAGCTTAGTTAGTAGTCTAGATACGCAGTATTTT. This chain uses TRBV7-6 with TRBJ2-3; D gene unclear. CDR1 SGHVS and CDR2 FNYEAQ come from the germline V gene. The CDR3 totals 14 residues. V lost 1 base and J lost 5, with 10 bases in between.

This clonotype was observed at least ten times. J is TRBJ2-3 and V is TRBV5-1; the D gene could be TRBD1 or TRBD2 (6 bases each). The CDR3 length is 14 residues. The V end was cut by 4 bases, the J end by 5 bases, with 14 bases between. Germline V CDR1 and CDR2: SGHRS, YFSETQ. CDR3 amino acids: CASSQTGAGDTQYF. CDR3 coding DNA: TGCGCCAGCAGCCAAACGGGGGCTGGAGATACGCAGTATTTT.

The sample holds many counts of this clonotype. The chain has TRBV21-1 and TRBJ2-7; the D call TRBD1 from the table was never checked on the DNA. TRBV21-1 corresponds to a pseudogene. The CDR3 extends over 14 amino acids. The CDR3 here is CASSKRDSSYEQYV. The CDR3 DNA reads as TGTGCCAGCAGCAAAAGGGACAGCTCCTACGAGCAGTACGTC.

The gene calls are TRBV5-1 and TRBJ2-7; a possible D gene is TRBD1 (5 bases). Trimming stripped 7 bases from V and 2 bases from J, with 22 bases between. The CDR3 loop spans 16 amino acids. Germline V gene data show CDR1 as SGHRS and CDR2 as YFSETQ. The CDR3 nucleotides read TGCGCCAGCCAAGGGAATGGGGCCCACGGAACCTACGAGCAGTACTTC. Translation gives CASQGNGAHGTYEQYF.

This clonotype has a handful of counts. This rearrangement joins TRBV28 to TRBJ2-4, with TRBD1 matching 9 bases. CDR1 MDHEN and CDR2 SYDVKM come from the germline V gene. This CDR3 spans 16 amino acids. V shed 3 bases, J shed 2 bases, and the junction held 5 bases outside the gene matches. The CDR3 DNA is TGTGCCAGCAGTTTCCAGACAGGGGGGTCCAAAAACATTCAGTACTTC. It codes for CASSFQTGGSKNIQYF.

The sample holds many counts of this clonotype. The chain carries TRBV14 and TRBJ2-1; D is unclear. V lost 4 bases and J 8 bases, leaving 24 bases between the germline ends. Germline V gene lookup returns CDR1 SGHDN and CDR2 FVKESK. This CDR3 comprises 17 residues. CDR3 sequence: CASSPTRASRLWHEQFF. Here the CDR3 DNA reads TGTGCCAGCAGCCCCACTCGGGCCAGCCGCTTATGGCATGAGCAGTTCTTC.

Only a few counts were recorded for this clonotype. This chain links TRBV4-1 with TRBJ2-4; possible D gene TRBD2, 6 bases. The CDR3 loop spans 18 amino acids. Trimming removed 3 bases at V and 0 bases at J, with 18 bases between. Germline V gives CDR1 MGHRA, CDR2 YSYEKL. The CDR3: CASSHRRLGGLAKNIQYF. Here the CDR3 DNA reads TGCGCCAGCAGCCATAGGAGGCTCGGGGGTTTAGCCAAAAACATTCAGTACTTC.

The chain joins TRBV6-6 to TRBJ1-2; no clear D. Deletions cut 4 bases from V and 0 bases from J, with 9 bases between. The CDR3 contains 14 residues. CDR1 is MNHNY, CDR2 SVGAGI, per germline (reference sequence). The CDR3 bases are TGTGCCAGCAGTTCCCACCGGTCTAACTATGGCTACACCTTC. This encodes CASSSHRSNYGYTF.

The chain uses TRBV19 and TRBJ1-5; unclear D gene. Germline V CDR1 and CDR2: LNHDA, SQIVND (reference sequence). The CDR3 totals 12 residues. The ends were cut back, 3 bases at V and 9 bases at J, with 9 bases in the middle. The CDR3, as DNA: TGTGCCAGTAGTATCCCGGAGCGGCCCCAGCATTTT. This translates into CASSIPERPQHF.

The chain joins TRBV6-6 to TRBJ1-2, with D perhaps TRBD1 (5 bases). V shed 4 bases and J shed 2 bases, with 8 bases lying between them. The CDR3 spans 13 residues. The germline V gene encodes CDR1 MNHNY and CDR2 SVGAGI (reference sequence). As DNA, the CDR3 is TGTGCCAGCAGTTCTGGACACAACTATGGCTACACCTTC. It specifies CASSSGHNYGYTF.

CDR3 region: CASSWGNRELFF. The DNA for the CDR3 is TGTGCCAGCAGCTGGGGGAACCGGGAGCTGTTTTTT. The chain uses TRBV5-5 and TRBJ2-2, with D possibly being TRBD1 or TRBD2 (5 bases each). Germline assignment: CDR1 SGHKS and CDR2 YYEKEE (reference sequence). CDR3 length: 12 amino acids. V lost 3 bases and J lost 9, with 9 bases in between.

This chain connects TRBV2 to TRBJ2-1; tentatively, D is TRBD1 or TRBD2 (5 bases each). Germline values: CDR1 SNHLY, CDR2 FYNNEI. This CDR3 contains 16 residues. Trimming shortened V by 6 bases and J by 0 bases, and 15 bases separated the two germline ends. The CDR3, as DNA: TGTGCCAGCAGCCGTGCCGGGGCCAGCTCCTACAATGAGCAGTTCTTC. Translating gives CASSRAGASSYNEQFF.